One and the same sample provided the 23 T cell receptor beta chains below, sequenced in a study of T cell responses to AZD1222 COVID-19 vaccine. The data were produced by immunoSEQ multiplex PCR, yet TCRdb's version contains in-frame clones alone and is incomplete. The table lists 100,000 or so clones, approximately 96% of them singletons. Sequenced material: peripheral blood, taken on day 0 of AZD1222 vaccination. These receptor sequences come from an adult in good health.

The rearrangement joins TRBV7-2 to TRBJ1-2; D is perhaps TRBD1 (5 bases). In germline, CDR1 is SGHTA, CDR2 FQGNSA. Trimming removed 0 bases at V and 10 bases at J, with 18 bases between. This CDR3 contains 15 residues. The CDR3 nucleotides are TGTGCCAGCAGCTTAGCAGGGGCGGCAGCACCTGACTACACCTTC. Translation gives CASSLAGAAAPDYTF.

J is TRBJ2-3 and V is TRBV5-1; TRBD1 matches at 10 bases. The V gene's germline CDR1 is SGHRS and CDR2 YFSETQ. The CDR3 runs 18 residues. J lost 6 bases, V lost 4 bases, and 17 bases had no gene match. CDR3 loop: CASSSKNLPGQGWDTQYF. The CDR3 nucleotides read TGCGCCAGCAGCAGCAAAAATTTACCGGGACAGGGGTGGGATACGCAGTATTTT.

V usage is TRBV5-6 and J usage is TRBJ2-5; 9 nucleotides align to TRBD1. The V gene's germline CDR1 is SGHDT and CDR2 YYEEEE. The CDR3 has 15 residues. V lost 2 bases to trimming and J lost 4 bases; unmatched junction nucleotides: 6. CDR3 region: CASSLLGQGSETQYF. In nucleotides, the CDR3 is TGTGCCAGCAGCTTATTGGGACAGGGTTCAGAGACCCAGTACTTC.

The rearrangement joins TRBV18 to TRBJ1-2; no clear D. The CDR3 length is 15 residues. Germline CDR1 is KGHSH and CDR2 is LQKENI. Trimming removed 3 bases from V and 8 bases from J, with 19 bases in between. CDR3 nucleotide sequence: TGTGCCAGCTCACCTTCCTCAAACCCGACCAACGGCTACACCTTC. Translated, it gives CASSPSSNPTNGYTF.

This rearrangement joins TRBV3-1 (or the pseudogene TRBV3-2) to TRBJ2-5, with D maybe TRBD2 (5 bases). Trimming stripped 4 bases from V and 5 bases from J, with 17 bases between. The CDR3 is 15 residues long. Germline-derived CDR1 and CDR2 are LGHDT and YNNKEL (reference sequence). For the CDR3, the DNA is TGTGCCAGCAGCCTCCGAGGGTCACTATTGGAGACCCAGTACTTC. The encoded protein is CASSLRGSLLETQYF.

V usage is TRBV27 and J usage is TRBJ1-4; D remains ambiguous. V gave up 2 bases and J gave up 5 bases, with 6 bases separating them. Germline assignment: CDR1 MNHEY and CDR2 SMNVEV (reference sequence). The length of the CDR3 is 13 residues. CDR3 sequence: CASSLRENEKLFF. The CDR3 DNA reads TGTGCCAGCAGTTTACGGGAGAATGAAAAACTGTTTTTT.

This chain uses TRBV6-5 with TRBJ1-2; D might be TRBD1 (5 bases). CDR1 is MNHEY, CDR2 SVGAGI, per germline. The CDR3 extends over 13 amino acids. The V and J ends lost 6 bases and 8 bases respectively, with 16 bases between them. The CDR3 DNA is TGTGCCAGCAGCCCGGGGCAGTTATGGGGCTACACCTTC. It yields the protein CASSPGQLWGYTF.

The rearrangement uses TRBV7-3 and TRBJ1-1; a weak D match, TRBD1 (6 bases). Germline values: CDR1 SGHTA, CDR2 FQGTGA. V dropped 2 bases and J dropped 3 bases, with 31 bases sitting between them. The CDR3 extends over 21 amino acids. The CDR3: CASSLEPSYTSGDLMYTEAFF. CDR3 in DNA: TGTGCCAGCAGCTTAGAACCCTCCTATACGTCAGGGGATCTTATGTACACTGAAGCTTTCTTT.

J is TRBJ1-6 and V is TRBV2; D ambiguous. Trimming pared 2 bases from V and 10 bases from J, leaving 9 bases between. The CDR3 spans 13 residues. Germline CDR1 and CDR2: SNHLY and FYNNEI. The CDR3 region has the DNA TGTGCCAGCAGTGAACAAGGGAGATCACCCCTCCACTTT. Translating it yields CASSEQGRSPLHF.

This clone was detected only once. V usage is TRBV19 and J usage is TRBJ1-3; D unresolved. Germline V gene lookup returns CDR1 LNHDA and CDR2 SQIVND (reference sequence). CDR3 size: 14 residues. Trimming took off 6 bases at V and 2 bases at J, with 11 bases between the two ends. The CDR3: CASSSDTAGNTIYF. As DNA, the CDR3 is TGTGCCAGTAGCTCAGACACCGCTGGAAACACCATATATTTT.

This clone was seen once. The chain is built from TRBV9 and TRBJ1-4; 8 bases are shared with TRBD1. The J segment lost 3 bases and the V segment lost 3 bases, leaving 1 base of the junction unmatched. The CDR3 consists of 14 residues. Germline V lookup: CDR1 SGDLS, CDR2 YYNGEE. The DNA of the CDR3 is TGTGCCAGCAGCGAGACAGGGGCTAATGAAAAACTGTTTTTT. This translates into CASSETGANEKLFF.

This chain connects TRBV29-1 to TRBJ2-1, with a tentative D call TRBD2 (5 bases). The CDR3 length is 15 residues. V dropped 3 bases and J dropped 7 bases, with 19 bases sitting between them. Germline V gives CDR1 SQVTM, CDR2 ANQGSEA. The CDR3 protein is CSVDFRDSAGNEQFF. As DNA, the CDR3 is TGCAGCGTTGATTTTCGGGATTCTGCTGGAAATGAGCAGTTCTTC.

The chain couples TRBV19 to TRBJ2-7; 8 nucleotides agree with TRBD2. Trimming took 10 bases from V and 4 from J; bases not matched to a gene: 15. Germline values: CDR1 LNHDA, CDR2 SQIVND (reference sequence). The CDR3 sequence is 15 residues long. The CDR3 coding sequence is TGTGCCACAAAAGACCCCGGGACTAGTTCGTACGAGCAGTACTTC. Amino acid sequence: CATKDPGTSSYEQYF.

CDR3 DNA sequence: TGTGCCAGCAGCTTAGGTCCGACCTCCCTAGAGCAGTACTTC. This encodes CASSLGPTSLEQYF. The chain employs TRBV7-2 and TRBJ2-7; D unresolved. Germline V lookup: CDR1 SGHTA, CDR2 FQGNSA. The CDR3 covers 14 residues. Trimming left V 1 base short and J 7 bases short, with 14 bases between.

A single count supports this clone. The rearrangement links TRBV30 to TRBJ1-3; possible D gene TRBD1, 6 bases. This CDR3 is built from 13 residues. The V and J ends lost 7 bases and 10 bases respectively, with 20 bases between them. Germline V lookup: CDR1 GTSNPN, CDR2 SVGIG (reference sequence). CDR3 bases: TGTGCCTTTACGCCGGGACAAGTCGGAACCATATATTTT. Translation gives CAFTPGQVGTIYF.

The rearrangement links TRBV25-1 to TRBJ1-2, with D uncertain. V shed 1 base and J shed 4 bases, with 13 bases lying between them. CDR3 length: 15 residues. CDR1 and CDR2 (germline): MGHDK, SYGVNS. The CDR3 nucleotides read TGTGCCAGCAGTGAATCCGGTGGGGTGAGCTATGGCTACACCTTC. Translating gives CASSESGGVSYGYTF.

The chain joins TRBV11-3 to TRBJ2-1; D is undetermined. The CDR3 is 13 amino acids. CDR1 and CDR2 (germline): SGHNT, YENEEA. V lost 0 bases and J 10 bases, leaving 10 bases between the germline ends. This CDR3 reads CASSLEAEPEQFF. DNA for the CDR3: TGTGCCAGCAGCTTAGAGGCTGAGCCAGAGCAGTTCTTC.

This clone appeared a single time. The chain uses TRBV5-5 and TRBJ2-1; 8 bases line up with TRBD2. Losses at the gene ends were 0 bases for V and 4 bases for J; bases not matched to a gene: 3. Looked up from germline, CDR1 is SGHKS and CDR2 is YYEKEE (reference sequence). The CDR3 is 15 amino acids. The CDR3 region is CASSLATSAYNEQFF. CDR3 in DNA: TGTGCCAGCAGCTTGGCGACTAGCGCGTACAATGAGCAGTTCTTC.

The chain carries TRBV30 and TRBJ2-7, with TRBD2 identical over 7 bases. V was clipped by 7 bases and J by 4 bases; unmatched bases: 10. The CDR3 loop spans 13 amino acids. Germline V gene sequence: CDR1 GTSNPN, CDR2 SVGIG (reference sequence). The DNA of the CDR3 is TGTGCCTCTTCTAGCGGAATCAAGTACGAGCAGTACTTC. This sequence encodes CASSSGIKYEQYF.

The chain couples TRBV19 to TRBJ1-5; a weak D match, TRBD1 (6 bases). Trimming removed 9 bases at V and 1 base at J, with 25 bases between. The CDR3 has 18 amino acids. Germline CDR1 is LNHDA and CDR2 is SQIVND (reference sequence). CDR3 region: CASTKETGRSRSNQPQHF. Here the CDR3 DNA reads TGTGCCAGCACAAAGGAAACAGGGAGAAGTAGGAGCAATCAGCCCCAGCATTTT.

V is TRBV11-1 and J is TRBJ1-6, with no clear D. The CDR3 length is 12 residues. Germline values: CDR1 SGHAT, CDR2 FQDESV (reference sequence). With 0 bases removed from V and 10 bases from J, the gap between germline ends came to 4 bases. CDR3 sequence reads: CASSLARSPLHF. CDR3 coding DNA: TGTGCCAGCAGCTTAGCGCGGTCACCCCTCCACTTT.

The chain is built from TRBV15 and TRBJ1-5; D remains ambiguous. Germline assignment: CDR1 LNHNV and CDR2 YYDKDF (reference sequence). Trimming left V 1 base short and J 4 bases short, with 11 bases between. The CDR3 extends over 15 amino acids. The CDR3 sequence: CATSRGRRSNQPQHF. In DNA, the CDR3 is TGTGCCACCAGCAGAGGCAGACGCAGTAATCAGCCCCAGCATTTT.

The rearrangement joins TRBV6-4 to TRBJ1-1, with D unclear. The length of the CDR3 is 15 residues. Germline V gene sequence: CDR1 MRHNA, CDR2 SNTAGT. V dropped 0 bases and J dropped 1 base, with 9 bases sitting between them. CDR3 sequence reads: CASSDSPEANTEAFF. The CDR3, as DNA: TGTGCCAGCAGTGACTCCCCAGAGGCGAACACTGAAGCTTTCTTT.